A single sample gave rise to the 29 T cell receptor beta chains below, sequenced in a study of T cell repertoires in cytomegalovirus infection. Their recognized antigens are unknown. In TCRdb, the reads were re-called with MiXCR into one record per CDR3 protein. There are around 710,000 distinct CDR3 sequences in the sample; 25% to 30% occur only once, and approximately 14% lies in the top ten. The source material was cultured CD8+ T cells from PBMCs, sampled from culture after CMV antigen stimulation. The receptor set was obtained from a human donor in good health (CMV status not recorded). Some clones in this sample may be carry-over from other donors' samples.

The J gene is TRBJ2-1, the V gene TRBV7-3; possibly TRBD1 for D (5 bases). Germline CDR1 SGHTA, CDR2 FQGTGA. Trimming removed 6 bases from V and 0 bases from J, with 21 bases in between. The CDR3 length is 18 residues. The chain's CDR3 is CASSLQVLAASSYNEQFF. The DNA of the CDR3 is TGTGCCAGCAGTTTACAGGTATTAGCCGCGAGCTCCTACAATGAGCAGTTCTTC.

This clonotype was seen more than once but under ten times. The V call is TRBV14, the J call TRBJ1-5; 10 bases line up with TRBD1. The CDR3 consists of 18 residues. Germline V lookup: CDR1 SGHDN, CDR2 FVKESK. Trimming cost V 1 base and J 0 bases; bases outside gene matches: 6. The CDR3 sequence is CASSQVRTGGDSNQPQHF. The CDR3 nucleotides are TGTGCCAGCAGCCAAGTTAGGACAGGGGGAGATAGCAATCAGCCCCAGCATTTT.

This chain joins TRBV7-4 and TRBJ2-7; TRBD1 might be the D (5 bases). Germline CDR1 reads SGHVT; CDR2 reads SQSDAQ. This CDR3 has 11 amino acids. V lost 4 bases, J lost 7 bases, and 8 bases lay in between. CDR3 protein: CASSSGQEQYF. The CDR3 coding sequence is TGTGCCAGCAGCTCAGGGCAAGAGCAGTACTTC.

Turning to this clonotype: Its ends do not fully match the called genes, so a read error is possible. The rearrangement uses TRBV14 and TRBJ1-3; D gene uncertain. CDR3 size: 13 residues. CDR1 is SGHDN and CDR2 is FVKESK in the germline V gene. In nucleotides, the CDR3 is TGTACCAGCAGCCATGGCACTGGAAACACCATATATTTT. Amino acid sequence: CTSSHGTGNTIYF.

V gene TRBV7-9 combines with J gene TRBJ2-7; no clear D. This CDR3 spans 13 amino acids. Germline lookup yields CDR1 SEHNR and CDR2 FQNEAQ (reference sequence). The V and J ends lost 3 bases and 6 bases respectively, with 12 bases between them. CDR3 sequence (DNA): TGTGCCAGCAGCTTGCGGCCATCGGGCGAGCAGTACTTC. Protein: CASSLRPSGEQYF. The complete variable domain, with remaining parts taken from reference TRBV7-9 and TRBJ2-7, reads DTGVSQNPRHKITKRGQNVTFRCDPISEHNRLYWYRQTLGQGPEFLTYFQNEAQLEKSRLLSDRFSAERPKGSFSTLEIQRTEQGDSAMYLCASSLRPSGEQYFGPGTRLTVT.

The rearrangement joins TRBV19 to TRBJ1-6; 10 nucleotides line up with TRBD1. V trimming: 3 bases; J trimming: 10 bases; junction bases outside the gene matches: 9. The V gene's germline CDR1 is LNHDA and CDR2 SQIVND (reference sequence). This CDR3 is built from 16 residues. The CDR3 region is CASSIIRDRGNSPLHF. The CDR3 region has the DNA TGTGCCAGTAGTATCATCCGGGACAGGGGTAACTCACCCCTCCACTTT.

This clonotype was picked up many times. This sequence joins TRBV19 and TRBJ2-3; maybe TRBD2 (5 bases). Between the trimmed V and J ends, which lost 7 bases and 7 bases, there was a span of 9 bases. The length of the CDR3 is 11 residues. Germline V lookup: CDR1 LNHDA, CDR2 SQIVND (reference sequence). The CDR3: CASKEEYTQYF. DNA for the CDR3: TGTGCCAGTAAGGAGGAGTATACGCAGTATTTT.

This clonotype was found a few times. The rearrangement joins TRBV12-3 or TRBV12-4 to TRBJ1-5; the match to TRBD1 covers 10 bases. With V trimmed by 6 bases and J by 5 bases, 4 bases remained unmatched. The CDR3 runs 14 residues. CDR3 DNA: TGTGCCAGCAGACTCGGGACAGGGGATCAGCCCCAGCATTTT. This translates into CASRLGTGDQPQHF.

Only a few counts were recorded for this clonotype. The genes are TRBV4-1 and TRBJ2-3, with 12 bases fitting TRBD2. CDR1 is MGHRA, CDR2 YSYEKL, per germline. Trimming at V came to 2 bases and at J to 7 bases, leaving 10 bases not matched to a gene. The CDR3 runs to 17 residues. CDR3 coding DNA: TGCGCCAGCAGCCAAACCGGGACTAGCGGGCCTACCAATACGCAGTATTTT. Residues: CASSQTGTSGPTNTQYF.

This clonotype turned up a few times. This sequence joins TRBV7-6 and TRBJ2-2; 11 bases line up with TRBD2. J gave up 5 bases and V 5 bases, and 10 bases lay outside the gene matches. Germline values: CDR1 SGHVS, CDR2 FNYEAQ. The CDR3 covers 17 residues. In nucleotides, the CDR3 is TGTGCCAGCAGCCCCCAGGTAGCGGGGGGGAGTACCGGGGAGCTGTTTTTT. The encoded protein is CASSPQVAGGSTGELFF. Together with reference TRBV7-6 and TRBJ2-2, the CDR3 gives the full variable domain: GAGVSQSPRYKVTKRGQDVALRCDPISGHVSLYWYRQALGQGPEFLTYFNYEAQQDKSGLPNDRFSAERPEGSISTLTIQRTEQRDSAMYRCASSPQVAGGSTGELFFGEGSRLTVL.

This clonotype was seen more than once but under ten times. This rearrangement joins TRBV28 to TRBJ2-3, with 11 bases lining up with TRBD1. Germline trimming cut 7 bases from V and 3 bases from J; bases unmatched to any gene: 12. Germline CDR1 is MDHEN and CDR2 is SYDVKM. This CDR3 has 17 residues. The CDR3 sequence: CASTLIPGTGGTDTQYF. As DNA, the CDR3 is TGTGCCAGCACCCTTATCCCCGGGACAGGGGGAACAGATACGCAGTATTTT.

The chain couples TRBV20-1 to TRBJ1-2; D gene uncertain. The CDR3 has 13 residues. The ends were cut back, 6 bases at V and 8 bases at J, with 19 bases in the middle. Germline CDR1 DFQATT, CDR2 SNEGSKA (reference sequence). In DNA, the CDR3 is TGCAGTGCCACCCGGGGTTTACGGTTAGGCTACACCTTC. Its protein product is CSATRGLRLGYTF.

The genes are TRBV7-2 and TRBJ1-6; D may be TRBD1 (5 bases). This CDR3 region has 15 residues. V lost 1 base and J lost 4, with 8 bases in between. Germline CDR1 and CDR2: SGHTA and FQGNSA. The CDR3 reads CASSLGAGYNSPLHF. CDR3 DNA sequence: TGTGCCAGCAGCTTAGGGGCAGGGTATAATTCACCCCTCCACTTT.

This clonotype was detected many times. The chain uses TRBV7-2 and TRBJ1-1, with 7 bases fitting TRBD1. V lost 1 base and J lost 1; bases outside the gene matches: 9. The CDR3 sequence is 17 residues long. The V gene's germline CDR1 is SGHTA and CDR2 FQGNSA. The CDR3 DNA is TGTGCCAGCAGCTTAGGGGGGAACAGGGGTCGGAACACTGAAGCTTTCTTT. It is translated as CASSLGGNRGRNTEAFF.

J is TRBJ1-5 and V is TRBV5-1; D is unresolved. From germline, CDR1 is SGHRS and CDR2 YFSETQ. The V and J ends lost 0 bases and 9 bases respectively, with 10 bases between them. The CDR3 contains 13 residues. CDR3 amino acids: CASSLVAGRPQHF. CDR3 coding DNA: TGCGCCAGCAGCTTGGTAGCGGGTCGGCCCCAGCATTTT.

CDR3 in amino acids: CASSVAEPSTDTQYF. The DNA of the CDR3 is TGTGCCAGCAGTGTGGCCGAACCTAGCACAGATACGCAGTATTTT. The chain is built from TRBV6-5 and TRBJ2-3; D uncertain. The ends were cut back, 5 bases at V and 0 bases at J, with 12 bases in the middle. The CDR3 loop spans 15 amino acids. Germline CDR1 MNHEY, CDR2 SVGAGI.

This clonotype was detected only a few times. The J gene is TRBJ1-1, the V gene TRBV6-1, with unresolved D. The V end lost 6 bases, the J end lost 6 bases, and 8 bases lay between the germline ends. This CDR3 contains 11 residues. The germline V gene has CDR1 MNHNS and CDR2 SASEGT. The CDR3 loop is CASSPRAEAFF. CDR3 nucleotide sequence: TGTGCCAGCAGCCCACGAGCTGAAGCTTTCTTT.

This chain uses TRBV4-1 with TRBJ1-3, with D perhaps matching TRBD1 (5 bases). This CDR3 contains 18 residues. Trimming cost V 0 bases and J 0 bases, with 15 bases left between them. Germline loops: CDR1 MGHRA, CDR2 YSYEKL. Written as DNA, the CDR3 is TGCGCCAGCAGCCAAGACCCCGGGACGGCAAGCTCTGGAAACACCATATATTTT. It specifies CASSQDPGTASSGNTIYF.

This clonotype was picked up many times. The chain has TRBV7-9 and TRBJ2-6; the D gene is possibly TRBD1 (6 bases). The germline CDR1 and CDR2 sequences are SEHNR and FQNEAQ (reference sequence). V was cut by 4 bases and J by 2 bases, with 21 bases left in between. The CDR3 consists of 19 residues. This chain's CDR3 is CASSSYPTGSGTGANVLTF. CDR3 in DNA: TGTGCCAGCAGCTCATATCCGACAGGATCTGGGACTGGGGCCAACGTCCTGACTTTC.

This clonotype was seen only a few times. The V gene is TRBV5-6, the J gene TRBJ2-7, with D perhaps TRBD2 (5 bases). Germline values: CDR1 SGHDT, CDR2 YYEEEE. The CDR3 spans 15 residues. V lost 2 bases to trimming and J lost 1 base, with 13 bases between them. The CDR3 loop is CASSLGPGESYEQYF. CDR3 DNA sequence: TGTGCCAGCAGCTTAGGTCCCGGGGAATCCTACGAGCAGTACTTC.

This clonotype was recorded many times. CDR3 protein: CASSLGQHYEQYV. The CDR3 bases are TGTGCCAGCAGCTTAGGGCAGCACTACGAGCAGTACGTC. The chain recombines TRBV7-2 with TRBJ2-7; D call uncertain. Trimming removed 1 base from V and 3 bases from J, with 7 bases in between. The CDR3 covers 13 residues. The germline gives CDR1 SGHTA, CDR2 FQGNSA.

This clonotype was counted between two and nine times. This chain uses TRBV12-3 or TRBV12-4 with TRBJ2-2; 12 nucleotides line up with TRBD2. The CDR3 extends over 22 amino acids. Trimming removed 3 bases from V and 0 bases from J; junction bases left unmatched: 17. CDR3 amino acids: CASSFAFGLAGWSPSNTGELFF. Here the CDR3 DNA reads TGTGCCAGCAGTTTCGCGTTCGGACTAGCGGGGTGGTCGCCCTCGAACACCGGGGAGCTGTTTTTT.

This clonotype has at least ten counts. This chain joins TRBV6-1 and TRBJ2-3; D tentatively reads TRBD1 or TRBD2 (6 bases each). Germline V gives CDR1 MNHNS, CDR2 SASEGT. The CDR3 runs to 16 residues. Trimming cost V 3 bases and J 1 base, with 14 bases left between them. The CDR3 nucleotides read TGTGCCAGCAGTGAGGGGGGCGGTGGGGGCACAGATACGCAGTATTTT. Translated: CASSEGGGGGTDTQYF.

The CDR3 DNA is TGTGCCAGTAGTCTCTTTTTGGACGCAGGAGGCTATGGCTACACCTTC. It is translated as CASSLFLDAGGYGYTF. The chain employs TRBV19 and TRBJ1-2; no reliable D call. Germline V gene sequence: CDR1 LNHDA, CDR2 SQIVND (reference sequence). Trimming left V 5 bases short and J 4 bases short, with 20 bases between. CDR3 size: 16 residues.

The chain joins TRBV4-2 to TRBJ2-2; 10 nucleotides agree with TRBD2. The CDR3 runs 17 residues. The germline CDR1 and CDR2 sequences are LGHNA and YNFKEQ. V shed 2 bases, J shed 4 bases, and the junction held 7 bases outside the gene matches. The CDR3 region has the DNA TGTGCCAGCAGCCAACGACCGGGACTAGCGAGCACCGGGGAGCTGTTTTTT. Translated, it gives CASSQRPGLASTGELFF.

This clonotype was seen only once. Since a much larger clone is just one base distant, this may be a read error. The chain uses TRBV7-2 and TRBJ1-1, with D perhaps TRBD1 (5 bases). V lost 0 bases, J lost 4 bases, and 15 bases lay in between. In germline, CDR1 is SGHTA, CDR2 FQGNSA. This CDR3 comprises 16 residues. DNA of the CDR3: TGTGCCAGCAGCTTAGCCGCAGATTGGGGGTTCACTGAAGCTTTCTTT. Translating it yields CASSLAADWGFTEAFF.

The rearrangement joins TRBV27 to TRBJ1-2, with D possibly matching TRBD1 (5 bases). Germline CDR1 and CDR2: MNHEY and SMNVEV (reference sequence). V gave up 8 bases and J gave up 2 bases, with 15 bases separating them. CDR3 size: 14 residues. The CDR3 here is CASGDGLGNYGYTF. The CDR3 DNA sequence: TGTGCCAGCGGGGACGGCCTGGGGAACTATGGCTACACCTTC.

In this sample, this clonotype turned up once. The chain recombines TRBV15 with TRBJ1-1; TRBD1 might be the D (5 bases). This CDR3 spans 12 amino acids. V shed 6 bases and J shed 6 bases, with 11 bases lying between them. CDR1 is LNHNV, CDR2 YYDKDF, per germline (reference sequence). CDR3 nucleotide sequence: TGTGCCACCAGGGGGGACGGAGCTGAAGCTTTCTTT. This sequence encodes CATRGDGAEAFF.

The chain uses TRBV5-1 and TRBJ2-1, with 8 bases fitting TRBD2. The CDR3 covers 15 residues. V lost 0 bases and J lost 8; bases outside the gene matches: 7. Per the germline V gene, CDR1 is SGHRS and CDR2 is YFSETQ. The CDR3 reads CASSLVFGGADEQFF. The CDR3 bases are TGCGCCAGCAGCTTGGTCTTCGGGGGGGCCGATGAGCAGTTCTTC.